Listed below are T cell receptor beta chains from one sample, sequenced in a study of T cell repertoires in cytomegalovirus infection. MiXCR was run by TCRdb on the reads, yielding one entry per CDR3 protein. Counted here are 80,000 to 130,000 distinct CDR3 sequences, about a quarter occurring once; the ten biggest clones make up about two fifths. What was sequenced was CD8+ T cells from PBMCs. The receptor source for this set is a human donor in good health (CMV status not recorded). Some clones in this sample may be carry-over from other donors' samples. Each CDR3 is given with its conserved first and last residue. D genes are given only for firm matches. The listing skips clone size in some rows; elsewhere it reads once, few, many or a size class.

V gene	D gene	clone size	J gene	CDR3 protein	CDR3 DNA
TRBV5-4	-	many	TRBJ1-1	CASSRWGSGTEAFF	TGTGCCAGCTCTCGGTGGGGATCGGGTACTGAAGCTTTCTTT
TRBV7-2	TRBD2	few	TRBJ2-1	CASSLELAGTYNEQFF	TGTGCCAGCAGCCTTGAGTTAGCGGGGACCTACAATGAGCAGTTCTTC
TRBV27	TRBD1	-	TRBJ2-7	CASSTGVLYEQYF	TGTGCCAGCAGTACAGGGGTCCTCTACGAGCAGTACTTC
TRBV12-3/TRBV12-4	TRBD2	-	TRBJ2-3	CASSFGGDSTDTQYF	TGTGCCAGCAGTTTTGGGGGGGATAGCACAGATACGCAGTATTTT
TRBV25-1	-	medium-sized	TRBJ1-5	CASSALGVAQPQHF	TGTGCCAGCAGTGCTTTGGGGGTAGCTCAGCCCCAGCATTTT
TRBV4-3	TRBD2	-	TRBJ2-3	CASSQESKGLAGQLTQYF	TGCGCCAGCAGCCAAGAGTCGAAGGGTCTAGCGGGACAGTTGACGCAGTATTTT
TRBV6-2/TRBV6-3	-	-	TRBJ2-7	CASTASPYEQYF	TGTGCCAGCACTGCCTCCCCCTACGAGCAGTACTTC
TRBV24-1	-	-	TRBJ1-2	CATSDWDEATSNYGYTF	TGTGCCACCAGTGATTGGGACGAGGCTACCTCGAACTATGGCTACACCTTC
TRBV7-8	-	-	TRBJ2-7	CASSPEVEQYF	TGTGCCAGCAGCCCAGAAGTCGAGCAGTACTTC
TRBV20-1	TRBD2	-	TRBJ2-1	CSARDLAGGGEQFF	TGCAGTGCTAGAGATCTGGCGGGAGGCGGTGAGCAGTTCTTC
TRBV15	-	-	TRBJ1-6	CATSREGGNLHNSPLHF	TGTGCCACCAGCAGAGAAGGGGGGAACCTCCATAATTCACCCCTCCACTTT
TRBV29-1	TRBD1	few	TRBJ2-7	CSVGQDAYEQYF	TGCAGCGTAGGACAGGACGCCTACGAGCAGTACTTC
TRBV28	TRBD1	-	TRBJ2-1	CASSFLGTGSVDEQFF	TGTGCCAGCAGTTTTTTAGGGACAGGGTCGGTGGATGAGCAGTTCTTC
TRBV7-2	-	many	TRBJ1-5	CASSPFGNQPQHF	TGTGCCAGCAGTCCCTTCGGAAATCAGCCCCAGCATTTT
TRBV7-6	-	few	TRBJ1-4	CASSLWPTLPTNEKLFF	TGTGCCAGCAGCTTATGGCCCACCCTCCCAACTAATGAAAAACTGTTTTTT
TRBV14	TRBD1	-	TRBJ1-1	CASSQEDFRGEAFF	TGTGCCAGCAGCCAAGAGGATTTCAGGGGGGAAGCTTTCTTT
TRBV11-2	-	few	TRBJ2-7	CASSLVGASGDEQYF	TGTGCCAGCAGCTTAGTGGGGGCTAGCGGCGACGAGCAGTACTTC
TRBV24-1	TRBD2	-	TRBJ2-1	CATSEPWEGSYNEQFF	TGTGCCACCAGTGAGCCATGGGAGGGCTCCTACAATGAGCAGTTCTTC
TRBV28	-	few	TRBJ2-7	CASSLSGRVELNYEQYF	TGTGCCAGCAGTTTGTCCGGGCGGGTTGAACTTAACTACGAGCAGTACTTC
TRBV7-9	-	-	TRBJ2-7	CASSETEGYEQYF	TGTGCCAGCTCCGAGACAGAGGGCTACGAGCAGTACTTC
TRBV7-9	TRBD1	many	TRBJ2-7	CASSLTGTVTSYEQYF	TGTGCCAGCAGCCTAACGGGGACAGTGACCTCCTACGAGCAGTACTTC
TRBV6-1	-	-	TRBJ1-1	CASSETDTGNTEAFF	TGTGCCAGCAGTGAAACAGATACAGGGAACACTGAAGCTTTCTTT
TRBV12-5	TRBD1	many	TRBJ1-5	CASGGTGGERGNQPQHF	TGTGCTAGTGGTGGGACAGGGGGCGAGAGGGGCAATCAGCCCCAGCATTTT
TRBV7-8	-	many	TRBJ1-1	CASSQPGEAFF	TGTGCCAGCAGCCAGCCAGGGGAAGCTTTCTTT
TRBV7-9	-	few	TRBJ2-5	CASSFDLKETQYF	TGTGCCAGCAGCTTCGACTTGAAAGAGACCCAGTACTTC
TRBV7-9	-	few	TRBJ1-1	CASRGSVTEAFF	TGTGCCAGCCGGGGGTCTGTGACTGAAGCTTTCTTT
TRBV10-3	-	-	TRBJ2-7	CAISESTLEGVTPREQYF	TGTGCCATCAGTGAGTCGACTCTTGAGGGAGTAACTCCTCGGGAGCAGTACTTC
TRBV28	TRBD2	-	TRBJ2-2	CASTVAGGPGTGELFF	TGTGCCAGCACGGTTGCGGGGGGGCCGGGCACCGGGGAGCTGTTTTTT
TRBV7-9	TRBD2	-	TRBJ2-7	CASSPPWTSLDEQYF	TGTGCCAGCAGCCCTCCCTGGACTAGCTTGGACGAGCAGTACTTC
TRBV5-1	TRBD2	-	TRBJ2-7	CASSLASGSSSYEQYF	TGCGCCAGCAGCTTGGCAAGCGGGAGTAGCTCCTACGAGCAGTACTTC
TRBV20-1	-	-	TRBJ2-1	CSATQTATFF	TGCAGTGCTACTCAGACCGCTACTTTCTTC
TRBV7-2	-	many	TRBJ2-4	CASSLEELLAKNIQYF	TGTGCCAGCAGCTTAGAAGAACTCCTAGCCAAAAACATTCAGTACTTC
TRBV13	TRBD2	-	TRBJ2-1	CASSWTSGGDNEQFF	TGTGCCAGCAGCTGGACTAGCGGGGGGGACAATGAGCAGTTCTTC
TRBV7-9	TRBD1	-	TRBJ2-4	CASSERTGLAKNIQYF	TGTGCCAGCAGCGAACGGACAGGGTTAGCCAAAAACATTCAGTACTTC
TRBV10-3	-	few	TRBJ2-7	CAISEFEGDSYEQYF	TGTGCCATCAGTGAGTTCGAGGGGGACTCCTACGAGCAGTACTTC
TRBV15	-	few	TRBJ2-1	CATSKTYNEQFF	TGTGCCACCAGCAAAACCTACAATGAGCAGTTCTTC
TRBV4-1	-	many	TRBJ1-5	CASSQDVGGRPQHF	TGCGCCAGCAGCCAAGATGTTGGCGGAAGGCCCCAGCATTTT
TRBV11-2	-	few	TRBJ2-5	CASRGYKGTETQYF	TGTGCCAGCAGGGGGTACAAGGGTACGGAGACCCAGTACTTC
TRBV15	TRBD1	few	TRBJ2-1	CATSRTPGQGKDNEQFF	TGTGCCACCAGCAGAACCCCGGGACAGGGGAAGGACAATGAGCAGTTCTTC
TRBV6-2/TRBV6-3	-	-	TRBJ1-1	CASTRSREGTEAFF	TGTGCCAGCACGAGGAGCAGGGAAGGCACTGAAGCTTTCTTT
TRBV7-2	-	many	TRBJ2-7	CASSLGEHYEQYF	TGTGCCAGCAGCTTGGGTGAGCACTACGAGCAGTACTTC
TRBV28	TRBD1	-	TRBJ1-1	CASRLPGQGSEAFF	TGTGCCAGCAGACTTCCGGGACAGGGCTCTGAAGCTTTCTTT
TRBV14	-	-	TRBJ1-1	CASSQYMAGRRTEAFF	TGTGCCAGCAGCCAATATATGGCGGGGAGGCGCACTGAAGCTTTCTTT
TRBV7-2	-	-	TRBJ2-7	CASSYPTYEQYF	TGTGCCAGCAGCTACCCCACCTACGAGCAGTACTTC
TRBV29-1	-	few	TRBJ1-2	CSVEGVGRDSYGYTF	TGCAGCGTTGAAGGAGTGGGCAGGGACTCGTATGGCTACACCTTC
TRBV7-9	-	many	TRBJ1-1	CASSLPGMGNTEAFF	TGTGCCAGCAGCTTACCGGGGATGGGGAACACTGAAGCTTTCTTT
TRBV14	TRBD1	-	TRBJ2-7	CASSQDRDRYSYEQYF	TGTGCCAGCAGCCAAGATAGGGACAGATACTCCTACGAGCAGTACTTC
TRBV7-9	TRBD2	-	TRBJ2-3	CASSPRTSGGSQYF	TGTGCCAGCAGCCCCAGGACTAGCGGGGGATCGCAGTATTTT
TRBV27	TRBD2	-	TRBJ2-7	CASSSAGGTYEQYF	TGTGCCAGCAGTTCGGCGGGAGGTACCTACGAGCAGTACTTC
TRBV13	-	-	TRBJ1-6	CASSLGRSPLHF	TGTGCCAGCAGCTTAGGACGCTCACCCCTCCACTTT
TRBV7-9	-	many	TRBJ1-1	CASSLGQAFILNTEAFF	TGTGCCAGCAGCTTAGGGCAGGCGTTCATCCTGAACACTGAAGCTTTCTTT
TRBV6-1	-	-	TRBJ1-1	CASSEAPEGMNTEAFF	TGTGCCAGCAGTGAAGCGCCGGAGGGGATGAACACTGAAGCTTTCTTT
TRBV28	TRBD2	many	TRBJ2-1	CASNLLSSGGAVLF	TGTGCCAGCAACCTATTATCTAGCGGGGGGGCTGTACTCTTC